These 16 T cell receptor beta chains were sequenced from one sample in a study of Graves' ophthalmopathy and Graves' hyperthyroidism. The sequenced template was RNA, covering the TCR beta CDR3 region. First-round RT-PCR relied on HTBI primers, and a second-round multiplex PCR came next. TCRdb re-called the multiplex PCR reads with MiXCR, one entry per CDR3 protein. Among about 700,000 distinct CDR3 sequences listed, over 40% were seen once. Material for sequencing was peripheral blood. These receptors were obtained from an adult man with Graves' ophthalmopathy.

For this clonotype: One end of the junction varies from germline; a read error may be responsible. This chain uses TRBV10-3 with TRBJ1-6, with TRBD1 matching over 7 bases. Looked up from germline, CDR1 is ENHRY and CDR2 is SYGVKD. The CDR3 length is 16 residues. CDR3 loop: CASSIDRADNSSPHHF. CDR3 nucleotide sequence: TGTGCCAGCAGTATAGACAGGGCTGATAATAGTTCACCCCACCACTTT.

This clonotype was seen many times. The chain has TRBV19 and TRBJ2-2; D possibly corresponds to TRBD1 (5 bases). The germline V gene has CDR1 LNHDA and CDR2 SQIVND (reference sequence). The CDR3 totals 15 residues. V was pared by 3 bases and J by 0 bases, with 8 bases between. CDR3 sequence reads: CASSIQGSNTGELFF. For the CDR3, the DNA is TGTGCCAGTAGTATCCAGGGCTCGAACACCGGGGAGCTGTTTTTT.

In DNA form, the CDR3 reads TGTGCCAGCAGCTCGGAAGGCGGATCCTACGAGCAGTACTTC. This sequence encodes CASSSEGGSYEQYF. The chain has TRBV7-2 and TRBJ2-7; no definite D call. Germline values: CDR1 SGHTA, CDR2 FQGNSA. Trimming took off 4 bases at V and 1 base at J, with 11 bases between the two ends. This CDR3 has 14 amino acids.

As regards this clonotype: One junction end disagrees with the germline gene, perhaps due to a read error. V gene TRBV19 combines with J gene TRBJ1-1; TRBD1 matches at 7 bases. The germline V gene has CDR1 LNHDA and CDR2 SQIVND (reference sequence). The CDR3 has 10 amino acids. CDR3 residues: CASSRQGWSF. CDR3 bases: TGTGCCAGTAGTAGACAGGGATGGTCTTTT.

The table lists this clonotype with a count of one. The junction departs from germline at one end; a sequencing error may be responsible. DNA of the CDR3: TGCGCCAGCAGCCAAGAAGACGGGCCTAATGAAAAACTGTTTTTT. Its protein is CASSQEDGPNEKLFF. The chain links TRBV7-2 to TRBJ1-4; unclear D gene. Per the germline V gene, CDR1 is SGHTA and CDR2 is FQGNSA. This CDR3 is built from 15 residues.

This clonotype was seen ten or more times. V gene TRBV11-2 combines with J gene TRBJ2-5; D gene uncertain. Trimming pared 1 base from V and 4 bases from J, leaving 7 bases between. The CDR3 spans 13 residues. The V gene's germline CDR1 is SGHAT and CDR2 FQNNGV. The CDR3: CASSLGVPETQYF. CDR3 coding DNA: TGTGCCAGCAGCTTAGGGGTTCCAGAGACCCAGTACTTC. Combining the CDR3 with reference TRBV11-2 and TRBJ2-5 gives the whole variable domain EAGVAQSPRYKIIEKRQSVAFWCNPISGHATLYWYQQILGQGPKLLIQFQNNGVVDDSQLPKDRFSAERLKGVDSTLKIQPAKLEDSAVYLCASSLGVPETQYFGPGTRLLVL.

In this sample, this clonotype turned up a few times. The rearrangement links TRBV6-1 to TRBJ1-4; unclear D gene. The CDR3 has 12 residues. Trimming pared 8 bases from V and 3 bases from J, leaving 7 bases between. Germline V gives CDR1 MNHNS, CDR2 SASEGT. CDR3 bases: TGTGCCAGCCAGGCGCCTAATGAAAAACTGTTTTTT. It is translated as CASQAPNEKLFF.

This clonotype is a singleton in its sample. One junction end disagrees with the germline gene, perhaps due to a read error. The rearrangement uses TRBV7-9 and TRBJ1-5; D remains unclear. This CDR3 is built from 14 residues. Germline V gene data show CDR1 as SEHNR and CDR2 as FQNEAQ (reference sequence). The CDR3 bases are TGTGCCAGCAGCTTAGAAGACGTGAATCGGCCCCAGCATTTT. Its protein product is CASSLEDVNRPQHF.

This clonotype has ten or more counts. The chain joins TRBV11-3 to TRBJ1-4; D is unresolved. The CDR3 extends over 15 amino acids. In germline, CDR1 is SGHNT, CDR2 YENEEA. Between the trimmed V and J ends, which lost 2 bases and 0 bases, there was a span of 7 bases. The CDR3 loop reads CASSLLGATNEKLFF. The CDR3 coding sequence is TGTGCCAGCAGCTTACTCGGGGCAACTAATGAAAAACTGTTTTTT.

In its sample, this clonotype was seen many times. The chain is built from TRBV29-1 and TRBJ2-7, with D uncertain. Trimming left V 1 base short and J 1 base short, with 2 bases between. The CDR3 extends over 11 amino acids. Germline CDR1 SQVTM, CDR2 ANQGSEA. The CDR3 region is CSVEVSYEQYF. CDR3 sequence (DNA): TGCAGCGTTGAAGTATCCTACGAGCAGTACTTC.

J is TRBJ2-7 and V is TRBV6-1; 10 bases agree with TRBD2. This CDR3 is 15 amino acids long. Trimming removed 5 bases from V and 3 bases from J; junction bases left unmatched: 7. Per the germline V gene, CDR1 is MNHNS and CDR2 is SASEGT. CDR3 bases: TGTGCCAGCAGTTACGAAGCGGGAGGGGACTACGAGCAGTACTTC. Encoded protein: CASSYEAGGDYEQYF.

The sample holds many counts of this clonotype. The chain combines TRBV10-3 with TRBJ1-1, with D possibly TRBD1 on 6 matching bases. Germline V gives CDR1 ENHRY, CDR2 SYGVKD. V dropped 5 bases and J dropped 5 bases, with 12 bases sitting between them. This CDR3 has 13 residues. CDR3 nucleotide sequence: TGTGCCATCAGTAAACAGGGCGCGACTGAAGCTTTCTTT. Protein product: CAISKQGATEAFF.

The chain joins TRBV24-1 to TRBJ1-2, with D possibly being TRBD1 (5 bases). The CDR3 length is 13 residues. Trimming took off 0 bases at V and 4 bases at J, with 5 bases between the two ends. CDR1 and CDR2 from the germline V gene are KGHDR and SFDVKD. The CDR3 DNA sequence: TGTGCCACCAGTGATTTGGACAGCTATGGCTACACCTTC. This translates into CATSDLDSYGYTF.

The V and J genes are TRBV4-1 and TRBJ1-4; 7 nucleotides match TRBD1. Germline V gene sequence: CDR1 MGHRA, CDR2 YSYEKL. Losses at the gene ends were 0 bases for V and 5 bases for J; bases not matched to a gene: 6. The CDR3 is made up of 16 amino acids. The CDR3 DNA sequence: TGCGCCAGCAGCCAAGATGGAGGGGGCAACAATGAAAAACTGTTTTTT. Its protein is CASSQDGGGNNEKLFF.

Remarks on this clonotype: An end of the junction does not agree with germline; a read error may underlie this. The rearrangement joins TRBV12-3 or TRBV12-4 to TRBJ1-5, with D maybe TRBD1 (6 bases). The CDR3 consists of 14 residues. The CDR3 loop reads CSSSLRSGAQPQHF. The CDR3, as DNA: TGTTCCAGCAGTTTAAGATCAGGGGCTCAGCCCCAGCATTTT.

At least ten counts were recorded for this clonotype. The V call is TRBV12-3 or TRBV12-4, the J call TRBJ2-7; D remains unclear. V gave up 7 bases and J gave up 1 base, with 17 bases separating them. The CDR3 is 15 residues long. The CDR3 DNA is TGTGCCAGCACCCCCTCCCCCCTGTTATCCTACGAGCAGTACTTC. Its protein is CASTPSPLLSYEQYF.